Here is one TCR beta chain with its context. The method was immunoSEQ multiplex PCR; TCRdb's version includes in-frame clones alone and lacks a portion of them. The sample has about 160,000 clones, 90% seen once. These data belong to a study of blood T cell repertoires in COVID-19. This clonotype was obtained from a man between 60 and 75 years old with active or convalescent COVID-19. Sequencing used peripheral blood.

The CDR3 coding sequence is TGCGCCAGCAGCCAAGGGACACCTTATAGCAATCAGCCCCAGCATTTT. It specifies CASSQGTPYSNQPQHF. This chain connects TRBV4-1 to TRBJ1-5; TRBD1 is a possible D gene (5 bases). V was cut by 1 base and J by 0 bases, with 10 bases left in between. The CDR3 is made up of 16 amino acids. Germline V CDR1 and CDR2: MGHRA, YSYEKL.